The following is a T cell receptor (beta chain) sequence with its context. V trimming: 5 bases; J trimming: 7 bases; junction bases outside the gene matches: 4. The CDR3 length is 14 residues. CDR1 is SGHAT and CDR2 is FQDESV in the germline V gene (reference sequence). This sample is part of a study of breast tumors, draining lymph nodes, adjacent tissues. Axillary draining lymph nodes of breast cancer patients supplied the node samples. One entry per CDR3 protein results from TCRdb running MiXCR on the multiplex PCR reads. The sample has over 150,000 distinct CDR3 sequences, 30% to 40% seen once. The TCR comes from a female donor with breast cancer. Some clones in this sample may be carry-over from other donors' samples. Specimen: axillary lymph node tissue. This chain uses TRBV11-1 with TRBJ2-4; 11 bases are shared with TRBD1. The CDR3 DNA reads as TGTGCCAGCAGCAACCGGGACAGGGGGAACATTCAGTACTTC. Encoded protein: CASSNRDRGNIQYF.